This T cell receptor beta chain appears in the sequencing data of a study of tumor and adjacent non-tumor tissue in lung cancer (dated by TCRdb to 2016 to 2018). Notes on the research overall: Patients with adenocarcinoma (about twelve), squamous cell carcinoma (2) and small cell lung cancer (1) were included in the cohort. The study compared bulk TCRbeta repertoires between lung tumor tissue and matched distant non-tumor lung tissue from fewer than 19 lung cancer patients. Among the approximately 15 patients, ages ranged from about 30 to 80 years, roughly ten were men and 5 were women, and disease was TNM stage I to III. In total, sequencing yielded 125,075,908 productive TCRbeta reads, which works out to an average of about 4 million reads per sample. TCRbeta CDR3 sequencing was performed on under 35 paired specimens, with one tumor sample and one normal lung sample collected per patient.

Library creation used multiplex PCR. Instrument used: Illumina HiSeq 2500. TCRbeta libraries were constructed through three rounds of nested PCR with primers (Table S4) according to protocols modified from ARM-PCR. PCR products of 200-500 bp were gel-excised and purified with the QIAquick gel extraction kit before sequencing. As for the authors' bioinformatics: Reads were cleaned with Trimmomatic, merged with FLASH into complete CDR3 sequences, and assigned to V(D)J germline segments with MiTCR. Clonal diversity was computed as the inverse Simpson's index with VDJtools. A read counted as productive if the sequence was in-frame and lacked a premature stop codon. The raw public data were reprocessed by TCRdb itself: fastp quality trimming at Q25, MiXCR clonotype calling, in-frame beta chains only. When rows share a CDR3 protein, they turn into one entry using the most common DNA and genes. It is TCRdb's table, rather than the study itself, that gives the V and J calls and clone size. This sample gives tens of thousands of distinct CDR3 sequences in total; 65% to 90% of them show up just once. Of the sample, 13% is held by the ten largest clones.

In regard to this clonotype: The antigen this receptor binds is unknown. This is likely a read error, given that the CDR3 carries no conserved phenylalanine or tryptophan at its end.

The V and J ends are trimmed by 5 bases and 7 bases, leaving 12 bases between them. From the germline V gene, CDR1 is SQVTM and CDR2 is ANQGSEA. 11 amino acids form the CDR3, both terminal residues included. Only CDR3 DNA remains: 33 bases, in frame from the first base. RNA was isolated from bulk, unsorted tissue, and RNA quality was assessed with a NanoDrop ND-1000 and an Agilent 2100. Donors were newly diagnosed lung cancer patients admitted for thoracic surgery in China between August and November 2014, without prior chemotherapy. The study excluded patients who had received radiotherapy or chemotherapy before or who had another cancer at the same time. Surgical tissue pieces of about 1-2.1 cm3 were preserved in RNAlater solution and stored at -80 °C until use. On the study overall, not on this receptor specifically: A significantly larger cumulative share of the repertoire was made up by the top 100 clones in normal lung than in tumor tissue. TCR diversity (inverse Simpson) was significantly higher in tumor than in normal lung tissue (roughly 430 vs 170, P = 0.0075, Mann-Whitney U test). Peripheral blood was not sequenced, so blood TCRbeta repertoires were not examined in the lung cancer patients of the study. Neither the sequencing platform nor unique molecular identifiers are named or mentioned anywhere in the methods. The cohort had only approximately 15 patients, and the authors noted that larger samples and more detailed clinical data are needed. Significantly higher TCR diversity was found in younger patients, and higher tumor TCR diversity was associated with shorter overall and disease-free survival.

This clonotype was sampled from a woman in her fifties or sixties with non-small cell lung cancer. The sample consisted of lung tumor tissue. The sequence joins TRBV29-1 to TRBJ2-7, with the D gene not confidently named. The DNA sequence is TGCAGCGTTCAGGCCTACTATGAGCAGTACCTC. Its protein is CSVQAYYEQYL.